These 14 T cell receptor beta chains were sequenced from one sample in a study of blood T cell repertoires in COVID-19. Clones were sequenced by immunoSEQ multiplex PCR, and TCRdb holds only the in-frame ones, with some missing. The sample contains hundreds of thousands of clones, around nine tenths of which appear only once. The sample was peripheral blood. The receptor set was obtained from a human donor in a cohort sampled during active COVID-19.

The J gene is TRBJ2-2, the V gene TRBV28, with a tentative D call TRBD2 (5 bases). The germline V and J ends were trimmed by 5 bases and 7 bases, with 20 bases remaining between them. The CDR3 consists of 16 residues. Germline CDR1 MDHEN, CDR2 SYDVKM. CDR3 coding DNA: TGTGCCAGCAGTCCCCCGACCGGGGTCGGTGGCGGGGAGCTGTTTTTT. The encoded protein is CASSPPTGVGGGELFF.

V is TRBV25-1 and J is TRBJ1-1; D gene unclear. Looked up from germline, CDR1 is MGHDK and CDR2 is SYGVNS. Trimming took 3 bases from V and 0 from J, leaving 5 bases between them. The CDR3 totals 13 residues. The CDR3, as DNA: TGTGCCAGCAGTGAGTTTATGAACACTGAAGCTTTCTTT. The encoded protein is CASSEFMNTEAFF.

This clone was observed a single time. V and J are TRBV5-8 and TRBJ2-1; 7 bases agree with TRBD2. The CDR3 runs to 15 residues. V was pared by 2 bases and J by 0 bases, with 2 bases of the junction left unmatched. CDR1 and CDR2 from the germline V gene are SGHTS and YDEGEE. CDR3 in amino acids: CASSLGGSSYNEQFF. The CDR3 coding sequence is TGTGCCAGCAGCTTAGGCGGGAGCTCCTACAATGAGCAGTTCTTC.

This sequence joins TRBV7-6 and TRBJ1-3; tentative D call: TRBD1 (6 bases). The CDR3 consists of 14 residues. V was cut by 5 bases and J by 0 bases, with 8 bases left in between. Germline V gene lookup returns CDR1 SGHVS and CDR2 FNYEAQ. CDR3 loop: CASSADSSGNTIYF. CDR3 in DNA: TGTGCCAGCAGCGCGGACAGCTCTGGAAACACCATATATTTT.

This clone was recorded only once. The chain has TRBV5-1 and TRBJ1-3; D remains unclear. V lost 0 bases and J lost 0, with 7 bases in between. This CDR3 spans 15 amino acids. CDR1 SGHRS and CDR2 YFSETQ come from the germline V gene. The CDR3 DNA sequence: TGCGCCAGCAGCTTGGGGACTTACTCTGGAAACACCATATATTTT. This codes for CASSLGTYSGNTIYF.

This clone was detected only once. The chain links TRBV7-8 to TRBJ1-2; 9 bases are shared with TRBD1. Looked up from germline, CDR1 is SGHVS and CDR2 is FQNEAQ. CDR3 size: 15 residues. J lost 4 bases, V lost 0 bases, and 3 bases had no gene match. The CDR3 loop is CASSLAEDRGYGYTF. The CDR3 DNA reads as TGTGCCAGCAGCTTAGCGGAGGACAGGGGCTATGGCTACACCTTC.

V gene TRBV15 combines with J gene TRBJ2-2; 7 bases fit TRBD2. The germline V gene has CDR1 LNHNV and CDR2 YYDKDF (reference sequence). Unmatched junction bases numbered 2, after V lost 0 bases and J lost 4 bases. The CDR3 consists of 15 residues. CDR3 nucleotide sequence: TGTGCCACCAGCAGAGATGGCGGGGGCACCGGGGAGCTGTTTTTT. Protein product: CATSRDGGGTGELFF.

The chain joins TRBV6-5 to TRBJ1-5; no reliable D call. This CDR3 comprises 13 residues. The V and J ends lost 5 bases and 5 bases respectively, with 10 bases between them. The germline V gene encodes CDR1 MNHEY and CDR2 SVGAGI. CDR3 region: CASSTTRDQPQHF. The CDR3 DNA reads TGTGCCAGCAGTACTACTAGGGATCAGCCCCAGCATTTT.

The chain uses TRBV7-9 and TRBJ2-3; no clear D gene. The V end lost 3 bases, the J end lost 0 bases, and 7 bases lay between the germline ends. The CDR3 totals 14 residues. Germline loops: CDR1 SEHNR, CDR2 FQNEAQ (reference sequence). CDR3 coding DNA: TGTGCCAGCAGCTTTCAGACTAGCACAGATACGCAGTATTTT. It specifies CASSFQTSTDTQYF.

This chain joins TRBV10-2 and TRBJ2-2, with D tentatively TRBD1 (6 bases). The CDR3 runs to 13 residues. Trimming removed 2 bases at V and 7 bases at J, with 8 bases between. Germline loops: CDR1 WSHSY, CDR2 SAAADI. CDR3 bases: TGCGCCAGCAGTGAGACAGGGATCGGGGAGCTGTTTTTT. It translates to CASSETGIGELFF.

This rearrangement joins TRBV19 to TRBJ1-2, with 7 bases lining up with TRBD1. The CDR3 has 14 amino acids. The germline V gene encodes CDR1 LNHDA and CDR2 SQIVND (reference sequence). Losses at the gene ends were 7 bases for V and 1 base for J; bases not matched to a gene: 6. CDR3 DNA: TGTGCCAGTAAAGGGGACAGTTTTAACTATGGCTACACCTTC. Its protein is CASKGDSFNYGYTF. The full variable domain, with the rest looked up from reference TRBV19 and TRBJ1-2, is DGGITQSPKYLFRKEGQNVTLSCEQNLNHDAMYWYRQDPGQGLRLIYYSQIVNDFQKGDIAEGYSVSREKKESFPLTVTSAQKNPTAFYLCASKGDSFNYGYTFGSGTRLTVV.

The V gene is TRBV5-6, the J gene TRBJ2-7; 8 nucleotides align to TRBD2. This CDR3 spans 14 amino acids. Germline V CDR1 and CDR2: SGHDT, YYEEEE. Trimming removed 1 base from V and 2 bases from J; junction bases left unmatched: 2. CDR3 sequence reads: CASSLSGGPYEQYF. The CDR3 nucleotides read TGTGCCAGCAGCTTGAGCGGGGGACCCTACGAGCAGTACTTC.

V gene TRBV28 combines with J gene TRBJ2-7, with 10 bases aligning to TRBD2. V was pared by 8 bases and J by 3 bases, with 4 bases of the junction left unmatched. Germline-derived CDR1 and CDR2 are MDHEN and SYDVKM. The CDR3 spans 13 residues. The DNA of the CDR3 is TGTGCCAGCCGGACTAGCGGAAACTACGAGCAGTACTTC. It translates to CASRTSGNYEQYF.

The chain is built from TRBV7-2 and TRBJ1-4; TRBD1 is a possible D gene (5 bases). Germline CDR1 SGHTA, CDR2 FQGNSA. The CDR3 spans 15 residues. Trimming left V 1 base short and J 3 bases short, with 9 bases between. CDR3 sequence: CASSLVAGANEKLFF. The CDR3 DNA sequence: TGTGCCAGCAGCTTAGTAGCGGGGGCTAATGAAAAACTGTTTTTT.